One and the same sample provided the 3 T cell receptor beta chains below, sequenced in a study of shared clonotypes between healthy human individuals. The assay was immunoSEQ multiplex PCR, and TCRdb's table has in-frame clones only and misses some. Counted here are about 2 million clones, about 95% occurring once; the ten biggest clones make up roughly 0.13%. The sample was naive CD4+ T cells sorted from blood. Subset described: CD45RA+ positively selected. Every receptor here comes from a man in his late teens or twenties in good health.

The chain recombines TRBV6-5 with TRBJ1-6; D might be TRBD1 (5 bases). V shed 0 bases and J shed 10 bases, with 16 bases lying between them. Per the germline V gene, CDR1 is MNHEY and CDR2 is SVGAGI. The CDR3 consists of 16 residues. This CDR3 reads CASSYSSREVRSPLHF. Here the CDR3 DNA reads TGTGCCAGCAGTTACTCGTCCAGGGAAGTGAGATCACCCCTCCACTTT.

This clone has just one count. The CDR3 loop is CASSPPGQATKNIQYF. For the CDR3, the DNA is TGTGCCAGCTCACCACCGGGACAGGCGACCAAAAACATTCAGTACTTC. This chain links TRBV18 with TRBJ2-4, with 8 bases aligning to TRBD1. The V gene end was trimmed by 0 bases and the J gene end by 2 bases; junction bases not matched to a gene: 3. CDR3 size: 16 residues. Germline CDR1 and CDR2: KGHSH and LQKENI.

V gene TRBV19 combines with J gene TRBJ2-3; possible D gene TRBD1, 5 bases. V lost 3 bases and J lost 2, with 15 bases in between. This CDR3 comprises 16 residues. The V gene's germline CDR1 is LNHDA and CDR2 SQIVND (reference sequence). CDR3 amino acids: CASSIGLTDFTDTQYF. CDR3 nucleotides: TGTGCCAGTAGTATTGGCCTGACAGACTTCACAGATACGCAGTATTTT.